These 20 T cell receptor beta chains originate from one sample sequenced in a study of patients and donors after allogeneic stem cell transplantation (dated by TCRdb to between 2020 and 2021). Library construction relied on RT-PCR. Sequencing was performed on a NextSeq 550. Through fastp at Q25 and MiXCR, TCRdb rebuilt clones from the public reads, retaining in-frame beta chains. A single entry per CDR3 protein holds the most common genes and DNA from its merged rows. This sample is represented by about 960,000 distinct CDR3 sequences; over 15% of them were singletons. Together, the top ten hold 5% to 7.5% of the sample. Sequencing was carried out using blood, either unsorted or a sorted T cell fraction (not recorded which). These receptors originate from a human donor who was either an allogeneic HSCT recipient or a stem cell or donor lymphocyte infusion donor (not recorded which). It is not recorded whose cells these are; they may come from a transplant donor.

This clonotype turned up a few times. The chain joins TRBV20-1 to TRBJ2-1; TRBD2 matches 8 bases. With V trimmed by 4 bases and J by 5 bases, 4 bases remained unmatched. Germline loops: CDR1 DFQATT, CDR2 SNEGSKA (reference sequence). CDR3 size: 13 residues. Here the CDR3 DNA reads TGCAGTGCTAATAGCGGGACCCACAATGAGCAGTTCTTC. Residues: CSANSGTHNEQFF.

This clonotype showed up just a few times. The chain is built from TRBV18 and TRBJ1-3; 7 bases are shared with TRBD1. The CDR3 sequence is 16 residues long. The J segment lost 3 bases and the V segment lost 2 bases, leaving 7 bases of the junction unmatched. Germline CDR1 is KGHSH and CDR2 is LQKENI. The CDR3 here is CASSPVDRARGNTIYF. CDR3 bases: TGTGCCAGCTCACCAGTTGACAGGGCGCGTGGAAACACCATATATTTT.

This clonotype turned up a few times. The chain combines TRBV20-1 with TRBJ2-7; D may be TRBD1 or TRBD2 (6 bases each). The CDR3 covers 14 residues. Germline V gene data show CDR1 as DFQATT and CDR2 as SNEGSKA (reference sequence). With 0 bases removed from V and 4 bases from J, the gap between germline ends came to 13 bases. CDR3 protein: CSARDITGRYEQYF. DNA for the CDR3: TGCAGTGCTAGAGATATAACAGGGAGGTACGAGCAGTACTTC.

This clonotype was detected only a few times. V gene TRBV7-2 combines with J gene TRBJ2-3, with 11 bases matching TRBD1. The trim removed 5 bases at V and 3 bases at J, leaving 10 bases unmatched. The CDR3 is 17 residues long. Germline-derived CDR1 and CDR2 are SGHTA and FQGNSA. CDR3 amino acids: CASSRGQGGPWTDTQYF. The CDR3 coding sequence is TGTGCCAGCAGCCGGGGACAGGGGGGGCCGTGGACAGATACGCAGTATTTT.

The sample holds a few counts of this clonotype. The chain couples TRBV4-3 to TRBJ2-5; 13 positions agree with TRBD2. Germline trimming cut 0 bases from V and 5 bases from J; bases unmatched to any gene: 3. Germline loops: CDR1 LGHNA, CDR2 YSLEER. The CDR3 spans 16 residues. As DNA, the CDR3 is TGCGCCAGCAGCCAAGAACTAGCGGGGGGGCGGGAGACCCAGTACTTC. The encoded protein is CASSQELAGGRETQYF.

The chain is built from TRBV4-3 and TRBJ2-5; tentative D call: TRBD2 (5 bases). Germline lookup yields CDR1 LGHNA and CDR2 YSLEER. V lost 0 bases, J lost 6 bases, and 11 bases lay in between. The CDR3 sequence is 14 residues long. In DNA form, the CDR3 reads TGCGCCAGCAGCCAAGATAGTGGGAGAAAGACCCAGTACTTC. This gives the protein CASSQDSGRKTQYF.

Ten or more counts support this clonotype. V and J are TRBV6-5 and TRBJ2-7; possibly TRBD1 for D (6 bases). V was cut by 2 bases and J by 1 base, with 18 bases left in between. Germline V CDR1 and CDR2: MNHEY, SVGAGI. The CDR3 runs 17 residues. CDR3 DNA: TGTGCCAGCAGTTACCCCCGACCAGGGGCCGCATCCTACGAGCAGTACTTC. Protein: CASSYPRPGAASYEQYF.

This clonotype was seen only a few times. This rearrangement joins TRBV5-1 to TRBJ2-3, with D hard to call. The CDR3 is 12 residues long. V lost 0 bases to trimming and J lost 5 bases, with 4 bases between them. Germline V lookup: CDR1 SGHRS, CDR2 YFSETQ. The CDR3 DNA follows: TGCGCCAGCAGCTTGGTTAAAGATACGCAGTATTTT. Translated: CASSLVKDTQYF.

In this sample, this clonotype turned up many times. The rearrangement uses TRBV12-3 or TRBV12-4 and TRBJ1-2; 10 bases align to TRBD1. V lost 6 bases and J lost 8; bases outside the gene matches: 6. The CDR3 contains 13 residues. The CDR3 is CASRTGGAEGYTF. The DNA of the CDR3 is TGTGCCAGCAGGACAGGGGGCGCGGAAGGCTACACCTTC.

The chain employs TRBV5-5 and TRBJ2-1; 8 positions match TRBD2. After removal of 0 bases from V and 3 bases from J, the junction contained 5 bases not matched to a gene. From germline, CDR1 is SGHKS and CDR2 YYEKEE (reference sequence). The CDR3 sequence is 16 residues long. The CDR3 spells CASSLEVAGFYNEQFF. The DNA of the CDR3 is TGTGCCAGCAGCTTGGAGGTAGCGGGATTCTACAATGAGCAGTTCTTC.

The chain combines TRBV7-3 with TRBJ2-2; 9 nucleotides match TRBD1. Germline V CDR1 and CDR2: SGHTA, FQGTGA. The CDR3 has 18 amino acids. J gave up 3 bases and V 2 bases, and 10 bases lay outside the gene matches. The CDR3 bases are TGTGCCAGCAGCTTATGGGGATGGGACAGGGATGACACCGGGGAGCTGTTTTTT. Amino acids: CASSLWGWDRDDTGELFF.

The chain joins TRBV5-6 to TRBJ2-1, with no clear D. This CDR3 region has 11 residues. In germline, CDR1 is SGHDT, CDR2 YYEEEE. V lost 0 bases, J lost 13 bases, and 8 bases lay in between. CDR3 sequence: CASSLETLQFF. CDR3 DNA: TGTGCCAGCAGCTTGGAGACCCTCCAGTTCTTC.

The V gene is TRBV11-2, the J gene TRBJ2-5; D possibly corresponds to TRBD2 (5 bases). The germline V gene has CDR1 SGHAT and CDR2 FQNNGV. This CDR3 is 15 amino acids long. V was pared by 1 base and J by 6 bases, with 15 bases between. The CDR3 nucleotides are TGTGCCAGCAGCTTAGGGGCGCGCCTCGGGAAGACCCAGTACTTC. This sequence encodes CASSLGARLGKTQYF.

The chain uses TRBV6-1 and TRBJ1-5; TRBD1 might be the D (5 bases). Germline V CDR1 and CDR2: MNHNS, SASEGT. The V end lost 6 bases, the J end lost 1 base, and 13 bases lay between the germline ends. The CDR3 sequence is 15 residues long. CDR3 DNA sequence: TGTGCCAGCAGGAGGGGCCTGGGGAGCAATCAGCCCCAGCATTTT. Protein: CASRRGLGSNQPQHF.

This clonotype was observed a few times. The chain couples TRBV6-1 to TRBJ2-5, with D possibly being TRBD1 or TRBD2 (5 bases each). The V end lost 7 bases, the J end lost 0 bases, and 12 bases lay between the germline ends. This CDR3 has 14 amino acids. Germline lookup yields CDR1 MNHNS and CDR2 SASEGT. The CDR3 region is CASTPGTYQETQYF. For the CDR3, the DNA is TGTGCCAGCACCCCCGGGACGTACCAAGAGACCCAGTACTTC.

This chain joins TRBV9 and TRBJ2-5; D gene uncertain. Germline V lookup: CDR1 SGDLS, CDR2 YYNGEE. The V gene lost 0 bases and the J gene lost 5 bases, with 14 bases spanning the gap. This CDR3 comprises 15 residues. Written as DNA, the CDR3 is TGTGCCAGCAGCGTAGCTCTTAGTTCGGTGGAGACCCAGTACTTC. It yields the protein CASSVALSSVETQYF.

This clonotype was counted at least ten times. This sequence joins TRBV20-1 and TRBJ2-1, with TRBD2 matching over 9 bases. J gave up 9 bases and V 3 bases, and 6 bases lay outside the gene matches. This CDR3 has 13 residues. Germline loops: CDR1 DFQATT, CDR2 SNEGSKA (reference sequence). The CDR3 protein is CSASFAGGVEQFF. The CDR3 coding sequence is TGCAGTGCTAGTTTCGCGGGAGGGGTTGAGCAGTTCTTC.

This chain connects TRBV24-1 to TRBJ2-1; D call uncertain. Germline V CDR1 and CDR2: KGHDR, SFDVKD. V lost 4 bases and J 5 bases, leaving 14 bases between the germline ends. The CDR3 loop spans 15 amino acids. The CDR3 DNA follows: TGTGCCACCAGTGACCCCAGGACGCGTAACAATGAGCAGTTCTTC. It specifies CATSDPRTRNNEQFF.

This chain joins TRBV11-2 and TRBJ2-5; perhaps TRBD1 as D (5 bases). There are 16 residues in the CDR3. The V gene's germline CDR1 is SGHAT and CDR2 FQNNGV. Trimming took 3 bases from V and 2 from J, leaving 16 bases between them. The CDR3 region has the DNA TGTGCCAGCAGCTTCTTGGGGCGGACCGAACAAGAGACCCAGTACTTC. Translated, it gives CASSFLGRTEQETQYF. Full variable domain (rest looked up from reference TRBV11-2 and TRBJ2-5): EAGVAQSPRYKIIEKRQSVAFWCNPISGHATLYWYQQILGQGPKLLIQFQNNGVVDDSQLPKDRFSAERLKGVDSTLKIQPAKLEDSAVYLCASSFLGRTEQETQYFGPGTRLLVL.

The CDR3, as DNA: TGTGCCAGCAGCTTAGATATCCGGAACACTGAAGCTTTCTTT. Translation gives CASSLDIRNTEAFF. The rearrangement links TRBV7-9 to TRBJ1-1; D ambiguous. Germline loops: CDR1 SEHNR, CDR2 FQNEAQ (reference sequence). Trimming removed 1 base at V and 1 base at J, with 7 bases between. This CDR3 has 14 residues.